One sample yielded the 26 T cell receptor beta chains listed below, sequenced in a study of blood T cell repertoires in COVID-19. The method was immunoSEQ multiplex PCR; TCRdb's version includes in-frame clones alone and lacks a portion of them. Found here are 40,000 or so clones, about four fifths of them singletons; the top ten hold 20% to 30%. Sequences were obtained from peripheral blood. Receptors were obtained from an older man with acute or convalescent COVID-19.

The chain has TRBV29-1 and TRBJ2-5; tentatively, D is TRBD1 (5 bases). The CDR3 sequence is 11 residues long. Germline-derived CDR1 and CDR2 are SQVTM and ANQGSEA. Trimming removed 4 bases from V and 4 bases from J, with 7 bases in between. The CDR3, as DNA: TGCAGCGTTGGGACATTAGAGACCCAGTACTTC. Translated: CSVGTLETQYF. The whole variable domain, filled in from reference TRBV29-1 and TRBJ2-5, reads SAVISQKPSRDICQRGTSLTIQCQVDSQVTMMFWYRQQPGQSLTLIATANQGSEATYESGFVIDKFPISRPNLTFSTLTVSNMSPEDSSIYLCSVGTLETQYFGPGTRLLVL.

This chain joins TRBV2 and TRBJ2-1; 10 bases are a match to TRBD2. The CDR3 contains 17 residues. Germline assignment: CDR1 SNHLY and CDR2 FYNNEI. V dropped 5 bases and J dropped 8; count of bases not matched to a gene: 15. The CDR3 DNA reads as TGTGCCAGCAGTCTCCCTCGGGGTGCTAGCGGGAGCGATGAGCAGTTCTTC. It is translated as CASSLPRGASGSDEQFF.

This chain connects TRBV13 to TRBJ2-3, with D unclear. Trimming cost V 1 base and J 5 bases, with 4 bases left between them. Germline values: CDR1 PRHDT, CDR2 FYEKMQ (reference sequence). The CDR3 spans 12 residues. The CDR3 nucleotides read TGTGCCAGCAGCTTAGTTCAAGATACGCAGTATTTT. Its translation is CASSLVQDTQYF. Filled out from reference TRBV13 and TRBJ2-3, the complete variable domain reads AAGVIQSPRHLIKEKRETATLKCYPIPRHDTVYWYQQGPGQDPQFLISFYEKMQSDKGSIPDRFSAQQFSDYHSELNMSSLELGDSALYFCASSLVQDTQYFGPGTRLTVL.

In this sample, this clone turned up a few times. This chain uses TRBV3-1 (or the pseudogene TRBV3-2) with TRBJ2-3; D might be TRBD1 (5 bases). V was clipped by 1 base and J by 0 bases, with 8 bases between them. Germline assignment: CDR1 LGHDT and CDR2 YNNKEL (reference sequence). The CDR3 is made up of 15 amino acids. The CDR3 spells CASSQGQGSTDTQYF. In DNA form, the CDR3 reads TGTGCCAGCAGCCAAGGGCAGGGCAGCACAGATACGCAGTATTTT.

This clone is medium-sized. V usage is TRBV4-3 and J usage is TRBJ2-7; 14 bases match TRBD2. J gave up 2 bases and V 3 bases, and 0 bases lay outside the gene matches. This CDR3 has 15 residues. CDR1 is LGHNA and CDR2 is YSLEER in the germline V gene. CDR3 nucleotide sequence: TGCGCCAGCAGCCAGGGACTAGCGGGAGCCTACGAGCAGTACTTC. It is translated as CASSQGLAGAYEQYF.

This clone was counted between two and nine times. The chain recombines TRBV6-6 with TRBJ2-1, with TRBD1 identical over 8 bases. Trimming at V came to 8 bases and at J to 2 bases, leaving 2 bases not matched to a gene. Germline V gene lookup returns CDR1 MNHNY and CDR2 SVGAGI (reference sequence). The CDR3 sequence is 13 residues long. Here the CDR3 reads CASGTGTYNEQFF. For the CDR3, the DNA is TGTGCCAGCGGGACAGGTACCTACAATGAGCAGTTCTTC.

The chain is built from TRBV9 and TRBJ1-6; maybe TRBD1 (5 bases). Germline assignment: CDR1 SGDLS and CDR2 YYNGEE. V lost 4 bases to trimming and J lost 8 bases, with 16 bases between them. The CDR3 runs to 15 residues. CDR3 nucleotides: TGTGCCAGCAGCCCGGGGGAGGCTAGGGATTCACCCCTCCACTTT. This translates into CASSPGEARDSPLHF.

This chain connects TRBV19 to TRBJ1-5; D is uncertain. CDR1 and CDR2 (germline): LNHDA, SQIVND (reference sequence). The CDR3 has 12 amino acids. V gave up 4 bases and J gave up 3 bases, with 4 bases separating them. For the CDR3, the DNA is TGTGCCAGTAGTACTTTCAATCAGCCCCAGCATTTT. Protein: CASSTFNQPQHF.

The chain has TRBV4-2 and TRBJ2-2, with D maybe TRBD2 (5 bases). The CDR3 is 15 amino acids. The V gene lost 4 bases and the J gene lost 7 bases, with 16 bases spanning the gap. CDR1 and CDR2 (germline): LGHNA, YNFKEQ. The chain's CDR3 is CASSRTGGWVGELFF. CDR3 nucleotides: TGTGCCAGCAGCCGCACGGGCGGGTGGGTCGGGGAGCTGTTTTTT.

Only one count was recorded for this clone. The chain combines TRBV11-1 with TRBJ2-6; D is unresolved. Germline V gene data show CDR1 as SGHAT and CDR2 as FQDESV (reference sequence). Between the trimmed V and J ends, which lost 0 bases and 4 bases, there was a span of 10 bases. The CDR3 covers 16 residues. The CDR3 DNA follows: TGTGCCAGCAGCTTAGCCCACGGTCCCGGGGCCAACGTCCTGACTTTC. This codes for CASSLAHGPGANVLTF. Full variable domain (remainder filled in from reference TRBV11-1 and TRBJ2-6): EAEVAQSPRYKITEKSQAVAFWCDPISGHATLYWYRQILGQGPELLVQFQDESVVDDSQLPKDRFSAERLKGVDSTLKIQPAELGDSAMYLCASSLAHGPGANVLTFGAGSRLTVL.

V gene TRBV19 combines with J gene TRBJ2-7; 8 bases are a match to TRBD2. The CDR3 has 14 amino acids. Germline lookup yields CDR1 LNHDA and CDR2 SQIVND (reference sequence). V was clipped by 3 bases and J by 3 bases; unmatched bases: 4. The CDR3 loop is CASSMAAGGYEQYF. CDR3 DNA: TGTGCCAGTAGTATGGCGGCGGGAGGCTACGAGCAGTACTTC.

J is TRBJ1-3 and V is TRBV4-3, with 7 bases that match TRBD1. This CDR3 contains 15 residues. Germline trimming cut 5 bases from V and 1 base from J; bases unmatched to any gene: 5. The germline V gene encodes CDR1 LGHNA and CDR2 YSLEER. As DNA, the CDR3 is TGCGCCAGCAGCTCTACGACAGGGTCTGGAAACACCATATATTTT. Translated: CASSSTTGSGNTIYF.

This sequence joins TRBV4-1 and TRBJ2-7, with 7 bases aligning to TRBD1. V shed 1 base and J 4 bases; nucleotides not matched to a gene: 7. From germline, CDR1 is MGHRA and CDR2 YSYEKL. The CDR3 length is 15 residues. The chain's CDR3 is CASSQGQGQLYEQYF. In nucleotides, the CDR3 is TGCGCCAGCAGCCAAGGACAGGGTCAATTGTACGAGCAGTACTTC.

The J gene is TRBJ2-1, the V gene TRBV9, with 7 bases lining up with TRBD2. The CDR3 runs 16 residues. V dropped 4 bases and J dropped 7; count of bases not matched to a gene: 14. Looked up from germline, CDR1 is SGDLS and CDR2 is YYNGEE. CDR3 residues: CASSPNRGGRGNEQFF. DNA of the CDR3: TGTGCCAGCAGCCCTAACCGTGGCGGGAGAGGGAATGAGCAGTTCTTC.

DNA of the CDR3: TGTGCCAGCACAGTACTAGCCAACAATGAGCAGTTCTTC. This encodes CASTVLANNEQFF. The chain uses TRBV6-5 and TRBJ2-1; TRBD2 is a possible D gene (6 bases). This CDR3 contains 13 residues. Per germline, CDR1 MNHEY and CDR2 SVGAGI. The V end was cut by 7 bases, the J end by 5 bases, with 12 bases between.

The rearrangement uses TRBV6-1 and TRBJ2-7, with D unclear. V was cut by 0 bases and J by 7 bases, with 7 bases left in between. The CDR3 spans 12 residues. Per germline, CDR1 MNHNS and CDR2 SASEGT. The CDR3 bases are TGTGCCAGCAGTGAAGCCGCCAGGGAGCAGTACTTC. Amino acids: CASSEAAREQYF.

This sequence joins TRBV7-6 and TRBJ2-3; 10 bases line up with TRBD1. The CDR3 contains 17 residues. Germline V gene data show CDR1 as SGHVS and CDR2 as FNYEAQ. V lost 3 bases and J lost 0; bases outside the gene matches: 6. The DNA of the CDR3 is TGTGCCAGCAGCTTTTCCGGACAGGGGGTCAGCACAGATACGCAGTATTTT. It yields the protein CASSFSGQGVSTDTQYF.

This clone was seen only once. In DNA form, the CDR3 reads TGTGCCAGCAGCTTCTCAGGGGAAGATACGCAGTATTTT. Amino acids: CASSFSGEDTQYF. The chain employs TRBV5-4 and TRBJ2-3, with D perhaps matching TRBD1 (6 bases). Trimming left V 2 bases short and J 5 bases short, with 9 bases between. The CDR3 spans 13 residues. Germline V CDR1 and CDR2: SGHNT, YYREEE (reference sequence). The whole variable domain, filled in from reference TRBV5-4 and TRBJ2-3, reads ETGVTQSPTHLIKTRGQQVTLRCSSQSGHNTVSWYQQALGQGPQFIFQYYREEENGRGNFPPRFSGLQFPNYSSELNVNALELDDSALYLCASSFSGEDTQYFGPGTRLTVL.

The chain joins TRBV29-1 to TRBJ2-5; a weak D match, TRBD2 (6 bases). The germline V and J ends were trimmed by 3 bases and 4 bases, with 6 bases remaining between them. Germline V lookup: CDR1 SQVTM, CDR2 ANQGSEA. This CDR3 region has 11 residues. The CDR3 here is CSVDSGETQYF. CDR3 in DNA: TGCAGCGTTGATAGCGGAGAGACCCAGTACTTC. The whole variable domain, remainder taken from reference TRBV29-1 and TRBJ2-5, is SAVISQKPSRDICQRGTSLTIQCQVDSQVTMMFWYRQQPGQSLTLIATANQGSEATYESGFVIDKFPISRPNLTFSTLTVSNMSPEDSSIYLCSVDSGETQYFGPGTRLLVL.

This clone was seen more than once but under ten times. This sequence joins TRBV4-1 and TRBJ1-1; possibly TRBD1 for D (6 bases). CDR1 MGHRA and CDR2 YSYEKL come from the germline V gene. The CDR3 loop spans 12 amino acids. V lost 5 bases to trimming and J lost 11 bases, with 15 bases between them. The CDR3 here is CASSETGTDAFF. The CDR3 DNA is TGCGCCAGCAGCGAAACAGGGACCGATGCTTTCTTT.

The rearrangement uses TRBV2 and TRBJ2-5, with 7 bases fitting TRBD1. Germline lookup yields CDR1 SNHLY and CDR2 FYNNEI. The CDR3 totals 14 residues. J gave up 2 bases and V 6 bases, and 6 bases lay outside the gene matches. This chain's CDR3 is CASRHMGQQETQYF. The CDR3 region has the DNA TGTGCCAGCAGACACATGGGACAGCAAGAGACCCAGTACTTC.

V and J are TRBV6-2 or TRBV6-3 and TRBJ2-3; the match to TRBD2 covers 8 bases. CDR1 MNHEY and CDR2 SVGEGT come from the germline V gene. This CDR3 contains 15 residues. With 5 bases clipped from V and 0 bases from J, the junction kept 4 bases outside the gene matches. This chain's CDR3 is CASSKRGTSTDTQYF. CDR3 DNA: TGTGCCAGCAGTAAGCGGGGGACTAGCACAGATACGCAGTATTTT.

As DNA, the CDR3 is TGTGCCAGCAGCCCCCACAACTACGAGCAGTACTTC. Residues: CASSPHNYEQYF. The chain carries TRBV7-6 and TRBJ2-7; no clear D gene. The CDR3 runs to 12 residues. Per the germline V gene, CDR1 is SGHVS and CDR2 is FNYEAQ. Trimming pared 5 bases from V and 3 bases from J, leaving 8 bases between.

The rearrangement links TRBV7-9 to TRBJ1-6, with 8 bases matching TRBD1. The CDR3 consists of 19 residues. The J segment lost 1 base and the V segment lost 6 bases, leaving 14 bases of the junction unmatched. Germline values: CDR1 SEHNR, CDR2 FQNEAQ (reference sequence). The chain's CDR3 is CASRAGTGSFNSYNSPLHF. As DNA, the CDR3 is TGTGCCAGCAGAGCCGGGACAGGTTCCTTCAATTCCTATAATTCACCCCTCCACTTT.

This clone was seen only once. The V and J genes are TRBV7-2 and TRBJ1-5; possible D gene TRBD1, 6 bases. Trimming stripped 3 bases from V and 1 base from J, with 13 bases between. CDR3 length equals 16 residues. In germline, CDR1 is SGHTA, CDR2 FQGNSA. CDR3 loop: CASSFEGQISNQPQHF. CDR3 coding DNA: TGTGCCAGCAGCTTCGAAGGACAGATCAGCAATCAGCCCCAGCATTTT.

The genes are TRBV4-2 and TRBJ2-1; the match to TRBD2 covers 10 bases. The CDR3 consists of 15 residues. From germline, CDR1 is LGHNA and CDR2 YNFKEQ. J was trimmed by 5 bases and V by 7 bases; bases with no gene match: 8. The CDR3 region is CASTQELAGDNEQFF. The CDR3 DNA is TGTGCCAGCACCCAGGAGCTAGCGGGAGACAATGAGCAGTTCTTC.